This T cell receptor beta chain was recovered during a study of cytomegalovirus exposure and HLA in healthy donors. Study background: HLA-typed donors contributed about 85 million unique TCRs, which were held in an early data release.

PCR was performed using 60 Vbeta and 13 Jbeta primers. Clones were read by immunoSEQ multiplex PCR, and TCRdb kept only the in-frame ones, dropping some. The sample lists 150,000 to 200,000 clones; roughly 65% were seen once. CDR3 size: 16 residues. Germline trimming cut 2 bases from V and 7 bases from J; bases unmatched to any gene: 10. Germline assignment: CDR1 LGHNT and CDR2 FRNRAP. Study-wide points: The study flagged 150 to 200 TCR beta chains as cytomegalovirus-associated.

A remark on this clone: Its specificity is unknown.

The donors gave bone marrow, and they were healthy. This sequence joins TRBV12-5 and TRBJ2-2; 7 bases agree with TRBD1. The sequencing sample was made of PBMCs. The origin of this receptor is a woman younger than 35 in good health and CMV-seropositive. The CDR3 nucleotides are TGTGCTAGTGGTTTGACCAAGGGGGCGCTTAGCGGGGAGCTGTTTTTT. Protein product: CASGLTKGALSGELFF.